The 9 T cell receptor beta chains below come from one sample, sequenced in a study of identical twins. MiXCR, run by TCRdb on the 5' RACE reads, gives a single entry per CDR3 protein. The table shows 250,000 to 300,000 distinct CDR3 sequences, with 8.5% to 9.5% occurring only once. These records were also assigned to another study, of yellow fever vaccine responses in identical twins.

Sequencing was carried out using CD8+ T cells sorted from blood. Receptors were obtained from a young woman in good health.

This clonotype has only a few counts. This chain joins TRBV29-1 and TRBJ2-4; 7 bases align to TRBD2. The CDR3 is made up of 13 amino acids. The germline V gene has CDR1 SQVTM and CDR2 ANQGSEA. After removal of 5 bases from V and 8 bases from J, the junction contained 9 bases not matched to a gene. The CDR3 nucleotides read TGCAGCGTTCCAGGGAGGGACTCGGACATTCAGTACTTC. This codes for CSVPGRDSDIQYF.

The gene calls are TRBV3-1 and TRBJ2-3; the D gene is possibly TRBD1 (6 bases). This CDR3 region has 16 residues. The ends were cut back, 0 bases at V and 0 bases at J, with 10 bases in the middle. Germline lookup yields CDR1 LGHDT and CDR2 YNNKEL (reference sequence). For the CDR3, the DNA is TGTGCCAGCAGCCAAGATTGGACAGAGAGCACAGATACGCAGTATTTT. Amino acids: CASSQDWTESTDTQYF.

This clonotype has just a few counts. The gene calls are TRBV3-1 and TRBJ2-3, with no clear D. CDR1 LGHDT and CDR2 YNNKEL come from the germline V gene (reference sequence). This CDR3 spans 15 amino acids. V was cut by 2 bases and J by 0 bases, with 9 bases left in between. The CDR3 DNA reads as TGTGCCAGCAGCCAAAGTAAGATGAGCACAGATACGCAGTATTTT. Its protein is CASSQSKMSTDTQYF.

This chain uses TRBV12-3 or TRBV12-4 with TRBJ2-7; D perhaps matches TRBD2 (6 bases). The CDR3 sequence is 15 residues long. V was pared by 10 bases and J by 4 bases, with 23 bases between. The DNA for the CDR3 is TGTGCCACCATCCTTCAAACTAGCTTCGGATACGAGCAGTACTTC. This sequence encodes CATILQTSFGYEQYF.

This clonotype was seen more than once but under ten times. This chain links TRBV27 with TRBJ2-3, with TRBD2 matching over 7 bases. Germline-derived CDR1 and CDR2 are MNHEY and SMNVEV (reference sequence). V lost 3 bases and J lost 2; bases outside the gene matches: 2. The CDR3 extends over 14 amino acids. Here the CDR3 DNA reads TGTGCCAGCAGTTTTAGCGGGTTCACAGATACGCAGTATTTT. Its protein product is CASSFSGFTDTQYF.

The chain has TRBV27 and TRBJ2-1, with D maybe TRBD2 (5 bases). Germline lookup yields CDR1 MNHEY and CDR2 SMNVEV (reference sequence). Trimming stripped 7 bases from V and 8 bases from J, with 15 bases between. The CDR3 is 13 amino acids. The CDR3 nucleotides are TGTGCCAGCATGGGGAGAGGGTTAGATGAGCAGTTCTTC. Translation gives CASMGRGLDEQFF.

There are many counts of this clonotype. The chain is built from TRBV7-2 and TRBJ2-7; the D is unclear. The CDR3 has 14 amino acids. Germline loops: CDR1 SGHTA, CDR2 FQGNSA. V lost 1 base and J lost 0, with 7 bases in between. The CDR3, as DNA: TGTGCCAGCAGCTTAGGGTTGAGCTCCTACGAGCAGTACTTC. Translating it yields CASSLGLSSYEQYF.

The gene calls are TRBV2 and TRBJ2-2, with D hard to call. The CDR3 is made up of 16 amino acids. V lost 4 bases and J 0 bases, leaving 12 bases between the germline ends. The germline gives CDR1 SNHLY, CDR2 FYNNEI. CDR3 in amino acids: CASSGPKTTNTGELFF. In DNA form, the CDR3 reads TGTGCCAGCAGTGGTCCGAAAACTACGAACACCGGGGAGCTGTTTTTT. Drawing the rest from reference TRBV2 and TRBJ2-2, the complete variable domain is EPEVTQTPSHQVTQMGQEVILRCVPISNHLYFYWYRQILGQKVEFLVSFYNNEISEKSEIFDDQFSVERPDGSNFTLKIRSTKLEDSAMYFCASSGPKTTNTGELFFGEGSRLTVL.

This clonotype was picked up a small number of times. The V call is TRBV20-1, the J call TRBJ1-1, with D perhaps matching TRBD1 (6 bases). Trimming stripped 4 bases from V and 2 bases from J, with 14 bases between. Germline V gene lookup returns CDR1 DFQATT and CDR2 SNEGSKA (reference sequence). This CDR3 contains 14 residues. This chain's CDR3 is CSAKGHYVNTEAFF. For the CDR3, the DNA is TGCAGTGCTAAGGGACATTACGTTAACACTGAAGCTTTCTTT.